These 19 T cell receptor beta chains were all obtained from the same sample, sequenced in a study of CD8+ T cells in alopecia areata. Isolated RNA was reverse transcribed into cDNA used as the sequencing template. Sequencing used immunoSEQ multiplex PCR; TCRdb keeps in-frame clones, though not all of them. The sample shows approximately 110,000 clones, none of them appearing just once. The sequencing sample was made of lesional skin. Every receptor here comes from a C3H/HeJ mouse with alopecia areata. The MHC haplotype of the strain is H2-k.

The table lists this clone with a few counts. The listed genes are named as in mouse. The observed sequence ends 4 residues before the CDR3 terminus, with the missing tail filled in from the germline J gene. This chain links TRBV13-3 with TRBJ2-5, with D possibly being TRBD1 (5 bases). Germline V gives CDR1 NNHDY, CDR2 SYVADS. V gave up 1 base and J gave up 3 bases, with 12 bases separating them. CDR3 length: 15 amino acids. This chain's CDR3 is CASSDSRERQDTQYF. The CDR3 bases that were read are TGTGCCAGCAGTGATTCCAGGGAGAGGCAAGAC.

A few counts support this clone. Mouse gene names and germline throughout. The CDR3 extends 4 residues past the end of the read, so its final part is completed from the germline J gene. The chain combines TRBV1 with TRBJ1-1; the match to TRBD1 covers 9 bases. This CDR3 is built from 16 residues. Germline values: CDR1 NSQYPW, CDR2 LRSPGD (reference sequence). Trimming cost V 1 base and J 2 bases; bases outside gene matches: 5. The CDR3 DNA, read in part, is TGCACCTGCAGTGCAGGCGGGGACAGGGTTAACACA. This codes for CTCSAGGDRVNT. The CDR3, in full, reads CTCSAGGDRVNTEVFF. Variable domain in full (rest from reference TRBV1 and TRBJ1-1): VTLLEQNPRWRLVPRGQAVNLRCILKNSQYPWMSWYQQDLQKQLQWLFTLRSPGDKEVKSLPGADYLATRVTDTELRLQVANMSQGRTLYCTCSAGGDRVNTEVFFGKGTRLTVV.

The table lists this clone with many counts. The gene symbols are mouse symbols. The CDR3 is cut off 4 residues early in the read; its end comes from the germline J gene. The chain couples TRBV13-3 to TRBJ1-1; 11 bases match TRBD1. V was pared by 3 bases and J by 1 base, with 2 bases of the junction left unmatched. The CDR3 totals 15 residues. Germline CDR1 reads NNHDY; CDR2 reads SYVADS. CDR3 sequence reads: CASSGDRGKNTEVFF. The CDR3 bases that were read are TGTGCCAGCAGTGGGGACAGGGGGAAAAACACA.

For this clone: Genes and germline are mouse. The CDR3 end is not reached by the read, which stops 4 residues before it; the germline J gene fills it in. This chain connects TRBV19 to TRBJ1-4; unclear D gene. CDR1 is FNHDT, CDR2 SITEND, per germline (reference sequence). The CDR3 runs to 15 residues. Trimming pared 1 base from V and 2 bases from J, leaving 9 bases between. The covered CDR3 bases are TGTGCCAGCAGTATACACAGCAAATCCAACGAA. Protein sequence: CASSIHSKSNE. The CDR3 reads in full as CASSIHSKSNERLFF.

This clone was detected only a few times. These gene names are mouse names. The read halts 4 residues ahead of the CDR3 end, with the missing end drawn from the germline J gene. The rearrangement links TRBV1 to TRBJ2-4, with 11 bases matching TRBD2. CDR3 length: 16 amino acids. Germline CDR1 NSQYPW, CDR2 LRSPGD (reference sequence). Trimming took 4 bases from V and 0 from J; bases not matched to a gene: 3. The CDR3 sequence: CTCSGTGGRSQNTLYF. Partial CDR3 DNA: TGCACCTGCAGTGGGACTGGGGGGCGTAGTCAAAAC.

For this clone: Gene names follow the mouse nomenclature. Other DNA sequences in this sample translate to the same CDR3. CDR3 sequence reads: CASTGLGGDAEQFF. The covered CDR3 bases are TGTGCCAGCACCGGGCTGGGGGGGGATGCT. The rearrangement joins TRBV13-3 to TRBJ2-1; 9 positions agree with TRBD2. The CDR3 goes on 4 residues after the read ends, and that part is filled in from the germline J gene. The CDR3 is made up of 14 amino acids. With 6 bases clipped from V and 5 bases from J, the junction kept 6 bases outside the gene matches. Germline lookup yields CDR1 NNHDY and CDR2 SYVADS.

Comments on this clone: Mouse gene names and germline throughout. The sequenced fragment ends 4 residues before the CDR3 boundary, so the rest is inferred from the germline J gene. The chain employs TRBV1 and TRBJ2-7, with 12 bases lining up with TRBD2. The germline V gene has CDR1 NSQYPW and CDR2 LRSPGD (reference sequence). This CDR3 has 15 residues. Incomplete CDR3 DNA: TGCACCTGCAGTGACTCGACTGGGGGGGCGCAT. Protein product: CTCSDSTGGAH. The CDR3, in full, reads CTCSDSTGGAHEQYF. Based on the CDR3 plus reference TRBV1 and TRBJ2-7, the full variable domain is VTLLEQNPRWRLVPRGQAVNLRCILKNSQYPWMSWYQQDLQKQLQWLFTLRSPGDKEVKSLPGADYLATRVTDTELRLQVANMSQGRTLYCTCSDSTGGAHEQYFGPGTRLTVL.

This clone came up many times. The gene names given are mouse names. Coverage ceases 4 residues before the CDR3 finishes, and the germline J gene fills in the end. The chain couples TRBV1 to TRBJ1-2; D remains ambiguous. Per the germline V gene, CDR1 is NSQYPW and CDR2 is LRSPGD (reference sequence). Trimming pared 3 bases from V and 4 bases from J, leaving 6 bases between. This CDR3 is built from 12 residues. The DNA read from the CDR3 is TGCACCTGCAGTGCTAAGGTCTCC. Translation gives CTCSAKVS. The complete CDR3 reads CTCSAKVSDYTF.

The table lists this clone with a few counts. Genes here carry mouse names. The DNA ends 4 residues before the CDR3 does, and the rest of the CDR3 is filled in from the germline J gene. V and J are TRBV13-2 and TRBJ2-3; D gene uncertain. The CDR3 is 15 residues long. V lost 0 bases, J lost 0 bases, and 8 bases lay in between. CDR1 NNHNN and CDR2 SYGAGS come from the germline V gene (reference sequence). CDR3 bases read: TGTGCCAGCGGTGATGCTCCTGGTAGTGCAGAA. Encoded protein: CASGDAPGSAE. The full CDR3 is CASGDAPGSAETLYF.

Concerning this clone itself: Gene names are the mouse ones. The sample has other DNA sequences that encode this CDR3 too. CDR3 bases read: TGTGCCAGCAGTCCCGGGACAGGGCCCTCCTAT. Protein sequence: CASSPGTGPSY. From start to end, the CDR3 is CASSPGTGPSYEQYF. The V and J genes are TRBV13-3 and TRBJ2-7; 9 nucleotides line up with TRBD1. The read comes to an end 4 residues before the CDR3 does, leaving the germline J gene to fill in the end. The V gene's germline CDR1 is NNHDY and CDR2 SYVADS. Trimming at V came to 4 bases and at J to 0 bases, leaving 5 bases not matched to a gene. There are 15 residues in the CDR3.

For this clone: Here the gene names and germline are mouse. The read ends 4 residues before the CDR3 terminus; that terminus is restored from the germline J gene. The rearrangement links TRBV13-3 to TRBJ2-5, with TRBD1 as a possible D gene (6 bases). The germline gives CDR1 NNHDY, CDR2 SYVADS. The CDR3 covers 15 residues. CDR3 residues: CASSDSRQGRDTQYF. The covered CDR3 bases are TGTGCCAGCAGTGATTCTCGCCAGGGGAGAGAC.

Regarding this clone: At residue 13, TCRdb's protein disagrees with the DNA translation; the protein shown here derives from the DNA. Gene names and germline refer to mouse. The read gets to within 3 residues of the CDR3 end, and the germline J gene fills in the rest. V and J are TRBV1 and TRBJ1-3; 9 nucleotides agree with TRBD1. V lost 1 base to trimming and J lost 4 bases; unmatched junction nucleotides: 5. From germline, CDR1 is NSQYPW and CDR2 LRSPGD (reference sequence). This CDR3 is 16 amino acids long. The chain's CDR3 is CTCSAAYRGQGNTLYF. The DNA read from the CDR3 is TGCACCTGCAGTGCAGCCTACAGGGGGCAAGGAAATACG.

This clone occurred many times. The gene names given are mouse names. The CDR3 extends 4 residues past the end of the read, so its final part is completed from the germline J gene. The chain carries TRBV13-3 and TRBJ2-3, with 9 bases that match TRBD2. The CDR3 extends over 16 amino acids. The junction had 6 bases not matched to a gene; V was cut back by 4 bases and J by 0 bases. The germline CDR1 and CDR2 sequences are NNHDY and SYVADS. CDR3 bases read: TGTGCCAGCAGTCTCGTCTGGGGGGGTAGTGCAGAA. Protein: CASSLVWGGSAE. The whole CDR3 region reads CASSLVWGGSAETLYF.

Worth noting for this clone: Any gene name here is a mouse gene name. The CDR3 extends 4 residues past the end of the read, so its final part is completed from the germline J gene. V gene TRBV19 combines with J gene TRBJ2-7; 8 positions agree with TRBD2. CDR1 and CDR2 from the germline V gene are FNHDT and SITEND (reference sequence). Trimming cost V 4 bases and J 0 bases; bases outside gene matches: 9. This CDR3 region has 16 residues. Incomplete CDR3 DNA: TGTGCCAGCAGTCGACTGGGGTCTAGGAGCTCCTAT. The encoded protein is CASSRLGSRSSY. In full, the CDR3 reads CASSRLGSRSSYEQYF.

Remarks on this clone: The genes and germline here are from mouse. The CDR3 extends 4 residues past the end of the read, so its final part is completed from the germline J gene. This sequence joins TRBV19 and TRBJ2-1; 10 positions match TRBD2. Per germline, CDR1 FNHDT and CDR2 SITEND (reference sequence). The CDR3 has 14 amino acids. The sequenced CDR3 bases are TGTGCCAGCAGTATTCTGGGGGGGCGGGCT. It is translated as CASSILGGRA. The whole CDR3 sequence reads CASSILGGRAEQFF.

This clone was counted only a few times. All gene names here are mouse names. The DNA ends 4 residues before the CDR3 does, and the rest of the CDR3 is filled in from the germline J gene. This sample includes further DNA sequences coding for the same CDR3. The gene calls are TRBV13-3 and TRBJ2-7; no clear D gene. Trimming removed 0 bases from V and 2 bases from J, with 9 bases in between. The germline V gene has CDR1 NNHDY and CDR2 SYVADS. This CDR3 region has 14 residues. CDR3 DNA, as far as it was read: TGTGCCAGCAGTGATGGGCAGGCCACCTAT. Translation gives CASSDGQATY. The full CDR3 sequence reads CASSDGQATYEQYF.

This clone was found a few times. The genes and germline here are from mouse. The read ends 4 residues early relative to the CDR3; the germline J gene fills the gap. V gene TRBV1 combines with J gene TRBJ1-1; tentative D call: TRBD1 (5 bases). Germline V gene lookup returns CDR1 NSQYPW and CDR2 LRSPGD (reference sequence). The CDR3 sequence is 13 residues long. CDR3 bases read: TGCACCTGCAGTGCAGAGACTGGGGGA. Its protein product is CTCSAETGG. The whole CDR3 sequence reads CTCSAETGGEVFF.

This clone was counted between two and nine times. Mouse gene names and germline throughout. The read comes to an end 4 residues before the CDR3 does, leaving the germline J gene to fill in the end. This rearrangement joins TRBV13-3 to TRBJ2-4, with 7 bases matching TRBD1. This CDR3 contains 15 residues. Germline CDR1 and CDR2: NNHDY and SYVADS. After removal of 7 bases from V and 0 bases from J, the junction contained 8 bases not matched to a gene. CDR3 bases read: TGTGCCAGCGGGAACAGGGGATTTAGTCAAAAC. Its translation: CASGNRGFSQN. The whole CDR3 sequence reads CASGNRGFSQNTLYF. Filled out from reference TRBV13-3 and TRBJ2-4, the complete variable domain reads EAAVTQSPRSKVAVTGGKVTLSCHQTNNHDYMYWYRQDTGHGLRLIHYSYVADSTEKGDIPDGYKASRPSQENFSLILELASLSQTAVYFCASGNRGFSQNTLYFGAGTRLSVL.

In regard to this clone: The gene symbols are mouse symbols. The read comes to an end 4 residues before the CDR3 does, leaving the germline J gene to fill in the end. The rearrangement links TRBV1 to TRBJ2-5, with TRBD2 identical over 9 bases. The CDR3 covers 14 residues. Germline CDR1 is NSQYPW and CDR2 is LRSPGD (reference sequence). The sequenced CDR3 bases are TGCACCTGCAGTGTGACTGGGGGCCCAGAC. It specifies CTCSVTGGPD. From start to end, the CDR3 is CTCSVTGGPDTQYF.